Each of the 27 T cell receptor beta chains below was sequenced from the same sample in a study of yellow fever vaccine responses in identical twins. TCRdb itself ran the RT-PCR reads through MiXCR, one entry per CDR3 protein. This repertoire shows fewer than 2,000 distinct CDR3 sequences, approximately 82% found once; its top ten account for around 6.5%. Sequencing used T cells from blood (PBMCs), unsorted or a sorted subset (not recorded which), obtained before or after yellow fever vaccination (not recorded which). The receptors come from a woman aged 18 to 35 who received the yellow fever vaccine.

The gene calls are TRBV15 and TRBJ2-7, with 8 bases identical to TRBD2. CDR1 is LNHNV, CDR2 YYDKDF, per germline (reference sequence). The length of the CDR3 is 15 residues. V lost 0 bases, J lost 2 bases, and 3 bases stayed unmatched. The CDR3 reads CATSRDSGSPYEQYF. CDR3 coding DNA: TGTGCCACCAGCAGAGACAGCGGGAGCCCCTACGAGCAGTACTTC.

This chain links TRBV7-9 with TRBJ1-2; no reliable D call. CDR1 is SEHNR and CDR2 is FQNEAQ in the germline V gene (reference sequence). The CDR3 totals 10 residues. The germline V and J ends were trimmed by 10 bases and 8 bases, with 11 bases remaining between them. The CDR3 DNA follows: TGTGCCATCTCAGAGCCCGGCTACACCTTC. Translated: CAISEPGYTF.

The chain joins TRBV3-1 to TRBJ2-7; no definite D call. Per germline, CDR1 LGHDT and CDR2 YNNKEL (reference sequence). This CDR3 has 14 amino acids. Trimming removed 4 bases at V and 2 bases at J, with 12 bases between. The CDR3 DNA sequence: TGTGCCAGCAGCCCGGCCCTTCTGGCCTACGAGCAGTACTTC. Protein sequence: CASSPALLAYEQYF.

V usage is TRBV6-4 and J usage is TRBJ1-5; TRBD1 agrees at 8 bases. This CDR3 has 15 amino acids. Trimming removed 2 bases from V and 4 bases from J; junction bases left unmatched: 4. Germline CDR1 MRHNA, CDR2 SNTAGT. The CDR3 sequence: CASSDRDRINQPQHF. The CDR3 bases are TGTGCCAGCAGTGACCGGGACAGGATAAATCAGCCCCAGCATTTT.

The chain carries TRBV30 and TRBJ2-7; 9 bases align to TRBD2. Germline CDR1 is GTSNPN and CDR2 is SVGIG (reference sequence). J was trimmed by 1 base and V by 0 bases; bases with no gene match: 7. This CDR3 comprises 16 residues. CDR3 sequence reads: CAWSVSGRKESYEQYF. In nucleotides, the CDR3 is TGTGCCTGGAGTGTTAGCGGGAGAAAAGAATCCTACGAGCAGTACTTC.

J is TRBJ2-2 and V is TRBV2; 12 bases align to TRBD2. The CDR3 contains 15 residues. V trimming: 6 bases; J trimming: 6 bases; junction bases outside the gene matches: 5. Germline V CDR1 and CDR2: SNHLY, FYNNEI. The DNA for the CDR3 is TGTGCCAGCAGGCGACTAGCGGGGGCGTCCGGGGAGCTGTTTTTT. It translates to CASRRLAGASGELFF.

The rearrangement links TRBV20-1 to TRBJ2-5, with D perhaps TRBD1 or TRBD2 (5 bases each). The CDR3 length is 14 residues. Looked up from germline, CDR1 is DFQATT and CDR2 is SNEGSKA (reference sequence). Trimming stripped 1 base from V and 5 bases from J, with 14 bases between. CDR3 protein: CSARAGAVRETQYF. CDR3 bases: TGCAGTGCTAGAGCCGGGGCCGTTCGCGAGACCCAGTACTTC.

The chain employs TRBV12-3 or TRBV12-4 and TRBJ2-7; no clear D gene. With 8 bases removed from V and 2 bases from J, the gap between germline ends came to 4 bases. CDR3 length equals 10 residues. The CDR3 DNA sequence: TGTGCCAGCGGAGCCTACGAGCAGTACTTC. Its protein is CASGAYEQYF.

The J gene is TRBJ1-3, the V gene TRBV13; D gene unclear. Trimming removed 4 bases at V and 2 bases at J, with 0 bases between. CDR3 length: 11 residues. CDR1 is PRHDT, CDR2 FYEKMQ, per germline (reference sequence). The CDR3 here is CASSSGNTIYF. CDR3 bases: TGTGCCAGCAGCTCTGGAAACACCATATATTTT.

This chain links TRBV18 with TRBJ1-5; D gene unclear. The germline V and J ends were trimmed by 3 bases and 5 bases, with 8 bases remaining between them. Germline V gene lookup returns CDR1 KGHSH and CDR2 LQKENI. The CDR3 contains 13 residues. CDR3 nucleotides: TGTGCCAGCTCACCTCAAAGAGATCAGCCCCAGCATTTT. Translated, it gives CASSPQRDQPQHF.

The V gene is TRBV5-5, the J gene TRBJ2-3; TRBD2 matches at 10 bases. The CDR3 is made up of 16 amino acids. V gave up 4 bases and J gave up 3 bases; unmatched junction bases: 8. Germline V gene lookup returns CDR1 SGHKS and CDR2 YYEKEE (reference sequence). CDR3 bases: TGTGCCAGCAGCGTTGGACGGACTAGCGGAACAGATACGCAGTATTTT. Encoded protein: CASSVGRTSGTDTQYF.

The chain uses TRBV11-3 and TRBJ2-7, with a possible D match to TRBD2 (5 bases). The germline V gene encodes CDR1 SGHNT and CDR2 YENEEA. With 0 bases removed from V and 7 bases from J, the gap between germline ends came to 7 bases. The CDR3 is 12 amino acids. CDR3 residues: CASSLDSGEQYF. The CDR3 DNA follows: TGTGCCAGCAGCTTAGATTCGGGGGAGCAGTACTTC.

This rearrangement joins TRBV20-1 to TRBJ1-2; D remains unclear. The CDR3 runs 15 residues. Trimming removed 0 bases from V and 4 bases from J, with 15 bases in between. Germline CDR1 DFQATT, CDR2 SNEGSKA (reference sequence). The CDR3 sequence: CSARDERFSFYGYTF. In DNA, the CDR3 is TGCAGTGCTAGAGATGAAAGGTTCTCCTTCTATGGCTACACCTTC.

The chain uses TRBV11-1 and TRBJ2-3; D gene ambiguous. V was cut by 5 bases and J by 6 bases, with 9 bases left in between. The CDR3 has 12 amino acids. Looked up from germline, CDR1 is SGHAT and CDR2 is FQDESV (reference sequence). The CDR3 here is CASSPLQDTQYF. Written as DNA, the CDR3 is TGTGCCAGCAGCCCGCTGCAGGATACGCAGTATTTT.

Written as DNA, the CDR3 is TGTGCCAGCAGTTTAGCGCGGATGACAGGGTGGTCTTCACCCCTCCACTTT. It codes for CASSLARMTGWSSPLHF. This chain links TRBV12-3 or TRBV12-4 with TRBJ1-6; 7 nucleotides line up with TRBD1. V trimming: 0 bases; J trimming: 9 bases; junction bases outside the gene matches: 11. CDR3 length equals 17 residues.

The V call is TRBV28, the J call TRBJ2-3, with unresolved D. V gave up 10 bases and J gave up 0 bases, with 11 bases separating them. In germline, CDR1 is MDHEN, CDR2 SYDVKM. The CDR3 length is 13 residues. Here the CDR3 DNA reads TGTGCCACCGATCCGGCTAGCACAGATACGCAGTATTTT. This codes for CATDPASTDTQYF. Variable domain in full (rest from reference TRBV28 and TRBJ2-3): DVKVTQSSRYLVKRTGEKVFLECVQDMDHENMFWYRQDPGLGLRLIYFSYDVKMKEKGDIPEGYSVSREKKERFSLILESASTNQTSMYLCATDPASTDTQYFGPGTRLTVL.

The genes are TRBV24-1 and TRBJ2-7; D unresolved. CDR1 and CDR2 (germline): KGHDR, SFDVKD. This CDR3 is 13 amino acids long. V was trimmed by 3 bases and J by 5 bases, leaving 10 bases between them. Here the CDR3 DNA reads TGTGCCACCAGTGATAGTTTCCCCCACGAGCAGTACTTC. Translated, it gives CATSDSFPHEQYF.

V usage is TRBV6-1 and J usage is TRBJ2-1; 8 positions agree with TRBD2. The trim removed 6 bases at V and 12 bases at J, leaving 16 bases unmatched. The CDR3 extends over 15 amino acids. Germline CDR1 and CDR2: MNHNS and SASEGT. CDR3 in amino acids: CASRNPGLGGQAQFF. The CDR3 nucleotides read TGTGCCAGCAGGAACCCGGGACTAGGGGGGCAGGCGCAGTTCTTC.

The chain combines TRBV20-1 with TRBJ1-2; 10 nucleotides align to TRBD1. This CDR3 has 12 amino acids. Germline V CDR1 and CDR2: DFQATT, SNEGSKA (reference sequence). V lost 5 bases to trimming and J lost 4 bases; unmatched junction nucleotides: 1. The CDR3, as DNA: TGCAGTGCTGGACAGGGGGGCTATGGCTACACCTTC. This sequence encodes CSAGQGGYGYTF.

The CDR3: CASSQYGTMDEQFF. In DNA, the CDR3 is TGCGCCAGCAGCCAATACGGGACTATGGATGAGCAGTTCTTC. This chain links TRBV4-1 with TRBJ2-1, with 7 bases matching TRBD2. Looked up from germline, CDR1 is MGHRA and CDR2 is YSYEKL. Losses at the gene ends were 2 bases for V and 8 bases for J; bases not matched to a gene: 6. The CDR3 extends over 14 amino acids.

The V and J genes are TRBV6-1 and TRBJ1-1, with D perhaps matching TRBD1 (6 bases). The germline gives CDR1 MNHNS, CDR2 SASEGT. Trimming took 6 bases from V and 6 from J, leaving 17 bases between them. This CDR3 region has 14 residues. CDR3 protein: CASRQQGSLAEAFF. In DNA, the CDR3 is TGTGCCAGCAGACAACAGGGCTCTTTGGCTGAAGCTTTCTTT.

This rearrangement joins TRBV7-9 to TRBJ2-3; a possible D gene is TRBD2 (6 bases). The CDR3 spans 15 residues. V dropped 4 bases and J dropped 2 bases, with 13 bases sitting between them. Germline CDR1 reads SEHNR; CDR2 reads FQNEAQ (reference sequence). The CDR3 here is CASSSGTPPTDTQYF. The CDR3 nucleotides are TGTGCCAGCAGCTCCGGGACTCCTCCCACAGATACGCAGTATTTT. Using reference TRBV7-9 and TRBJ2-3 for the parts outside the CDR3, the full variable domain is DTGVSQNPRHKITKRGQNVTFRCDPISEHNRLYWYRQTLGQGPEFLTYFQNEAQLEKSRLLSDRFSAERPKGSFSTLEIQRTEQGDSAMYLCASSSGTPPTDTQYFGPGTRLTVL.

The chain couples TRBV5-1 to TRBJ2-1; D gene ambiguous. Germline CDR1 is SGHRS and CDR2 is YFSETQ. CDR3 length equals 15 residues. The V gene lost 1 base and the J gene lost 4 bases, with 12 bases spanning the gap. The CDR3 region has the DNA TGCGCCAGCAGCTTGTCTCAATCCCCTTACAATGAGCAGTTCTTC. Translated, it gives CASSLSQSPYNEQFF.

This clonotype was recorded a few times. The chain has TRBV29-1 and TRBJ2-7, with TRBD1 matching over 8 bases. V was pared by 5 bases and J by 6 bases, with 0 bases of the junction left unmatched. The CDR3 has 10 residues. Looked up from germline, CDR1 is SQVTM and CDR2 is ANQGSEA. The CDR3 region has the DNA TGCAGCGTTACAGGGGGCGAGCAGTACTTC. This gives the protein CSVTGGEQYF.

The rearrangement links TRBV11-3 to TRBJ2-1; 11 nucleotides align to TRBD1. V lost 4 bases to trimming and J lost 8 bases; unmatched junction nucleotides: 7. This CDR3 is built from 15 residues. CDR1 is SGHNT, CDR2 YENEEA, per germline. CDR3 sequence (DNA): TGTGCCAGCAGCTCCCGGGACAGGGGGGCAGATGAGCAGTTCTTC. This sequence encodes CASSSRDRGADEQFF. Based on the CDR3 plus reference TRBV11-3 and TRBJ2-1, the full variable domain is EAGVVQSPRYKIIEKKQPVAFWCNPISGHNTLYWYLQNLGQGPELLIRYENEEAVDDSQLPKDRFSAERLKGVDSTLKIQPAELGDSAVYLCASSSRDRGADEQFFGPGTRLTVL.

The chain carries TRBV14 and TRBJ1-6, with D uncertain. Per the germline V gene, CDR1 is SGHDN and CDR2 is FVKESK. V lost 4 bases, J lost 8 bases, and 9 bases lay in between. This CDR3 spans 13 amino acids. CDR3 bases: TGTGCCAGCAGCCCAGAACTCTATTCACCCCTCCACTTT. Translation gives CASSPELYSPLHF.

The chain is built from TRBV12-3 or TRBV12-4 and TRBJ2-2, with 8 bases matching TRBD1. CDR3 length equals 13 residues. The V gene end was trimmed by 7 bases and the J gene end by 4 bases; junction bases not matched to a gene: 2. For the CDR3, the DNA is TGTGCCAGCAAAACAGGGGGCACCGGGGAGCTGTTTTTT. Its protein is CASKTGGTGELFF.